The 6 T cell receptor beta chains presented below share a single source sample, sequenced in a study of shared clonotypes between healthy human individuals. Naive CD8 cells were CD45RO-negative, positively selected for CCR7, excluding terminally differentiated effector memory CD45RA+ cells. Profiled with immunoSEQ multiplex PCR; TCRdb holds only in-frame clones, not every one. The table shows about 2,200,000 clones, with 85% to 95% occurring only once. The sequenced sample was naive CD8+ T cells from PBMCs. The receptors derive from a man aged 18 to 29 in good health. Some clones in this sample may be carry-over from other donors' samples.

The CDR3 bases are TGTGCCAGCAAGGGCCTTATGAACACTGAAGCTTTCTTT. Its translation: CASKGLMNTEAFF. This chain connects TRBV28 to TRBJ1-1, with D unclear. Germline V gene lookup returns CDR1 MDHEN and CDR2 SYDVKM. Trimming pared 7 bases from V and 0 bases from J, leaving 9 bases between. This CDR3 has 13 residues.

The CDR3 spells CASSYSTDRGVYEQYF. Here the CDR3 DNA reads TGTGCCAGCAGTTACTCTACGGACAGGGGTGTGTACGAGCAGTACTTC. The chain employs TRBV6-5 and TRBJ2-7; the match to TRBD1 covers 9 bases. Germline values: CDR1 MNHEY, CDR2 SVGAGI. CDR3 length equals 16 residues. The junction had 7 bases not matched to a gene; V was cut back by 0 bases and J by 4 bases.

This rearrangement joins TRBV9 to TRBJ2-3, with 10 positions matching TRBD2. From germline, CDR1 is SGDLS and CDR2 YYNGEE. The CDR3 covers 18 residues. With V trimmed by 3 bases and J by 1 base, 11 bases remained unmatched. CDR3 region: CASSEDSLTSGGTDTQYF. CDR3 sequence (DNA): TGTGCCAGCAGCGAGGACTCGCTTACTAGCGGGGGCACAGATACGCAGTATTTT.

This clone has only one observation. J is TRBJ1-4 and V is TRBV29-1; maybe TRBD1 (6 bases). Trimming left V 1 base short and J 5 bases short, with 11 bases between. The germline V gene encodes CDR1 SQVTM and CDR2 ANQGSEA. The CDR3 covers 14 residues. The CDR3 protein is CSVEVGQSNEKLFF. The CDR3 bases are TGCAGCGTTGAAGTCGGACAGAGCAATGAAAAACTGTTTTTT.

The rearrangement uses TRBV27 and TRBJ1-1, with D tentatively TRBD1 (5 bases). CDR3 length equals 14 residues. Between the trimmed V and J ends, which lost 5 bases and 5 bases, there was a span of 15 bases. Germline assignment: CDR1 MNHEY and CDR2 SMNVEV (reference sequence). CDR3 bases: TGTGCCAGCAGTCCGAGTAGGGGTGGGACTGAAGCTTTCTTT. The encoded protein is CASSPSRGGTEAFF.

This chain connects TRBV6-5 to TRBJ1-5; D unresolved. With 5 bases removed from V and 6 bases from J, the gap between germline ends came to 14 bases. The CDR3 extends over 14 amino acids. CDR1 and CDR2 from the germline V gene are MNHEY and SVGAGI. The CDR3 DNA reads as TGTGCCAGCAGTCCCTTGGGGTTGGGTCAGCCCCAGCATTTT. This sequence encodes CASSPLGLGQPQHF.